This TCR beta chain was obtained from a study of cytomegalovirus exposure and HLA in healthy donors. Study-level findings and limits: It was approximately 150 TCR beta chains that were listed as cytomegalovirus-associated. Earlier analysis yielded a pattern in which most TCR beta V segments were productive about 90% or about 30% of the time. TCR beta chains associated with HLA were, in a later analysis, more clonally expanded than equally common others. Using the classifier, cytomegalovirus status was reportedly diagnosed with high specificity and sensitivity.

Turning to this clone: Antigen unknown.

Germline lookup yields CDR1 WNHNN and CDR2 SYGVQD (reference sequence). The CDR3 runs to 12 residues. Trimming pared 3 bases from V and 4 bases from J, leaving 7 bases between. With 60 Vbeta and 13 Jbeta primers, the PCR was carried out. Only in-frame clones appear in the TCRdb table, and some are missing; sequencing was by immunoSEQ multiplex PCR. This sample has over 150,000 clones; roughly nine tenths occur once, and the top ten carry under 0.95%. The sample was PBMCs. The receptor was derived from a woman aged 30 to 39 in good health and CMV-seronegative. The rearrangement joins TRBV10-1 to TRBJ2-7; D not resolved. The CDR3 reads CASSDPGYEQYF. CDR3 nucleotides: TGCGCCAGCAGTGACCCAGGATACGAGCAGTACTTC.